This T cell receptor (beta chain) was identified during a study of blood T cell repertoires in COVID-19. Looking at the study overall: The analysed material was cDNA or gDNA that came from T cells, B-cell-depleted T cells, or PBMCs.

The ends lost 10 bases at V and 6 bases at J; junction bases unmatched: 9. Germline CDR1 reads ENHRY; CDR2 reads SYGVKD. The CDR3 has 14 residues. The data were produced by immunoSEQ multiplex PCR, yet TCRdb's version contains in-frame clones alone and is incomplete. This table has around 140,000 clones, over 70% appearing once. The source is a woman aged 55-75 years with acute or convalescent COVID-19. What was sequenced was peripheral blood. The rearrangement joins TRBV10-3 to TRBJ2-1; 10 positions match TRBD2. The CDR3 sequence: CATLLAGGINEQFF. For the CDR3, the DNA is TGTGCCACCCTGTTAGCGGGAGGCATCAATGAGCAGTTCTTC.